This passage covers 22 T cell receptor beta chains from one sample sequenced in a study of T cells in Graves' hyperthyroidism and ophthalmopathy. RNA transcripts provided the source from which TCR beta CDR3 regions were amplified. During a first-round RT-PCR of the TCR CDR3, the HTBI primer set was used. TCRdb reprocessed the multiplex PCR reads via MiXCR and lists one record per CDR3 protein. The sample yields under 350,000 distinct CDR3 sequences, about 14% seen once. Sequencing was performed on blood. These receptors were obtained from a woman in her twenties or thirties with Graves' hyperthyroidism that later progressed to Graves' ophthalmopathy.

Notes on this clonotype: A read error may be the cause here, since a much bigger clone is one base away. J is TRBJ1-2 and V is TRBV6-2 or TRBV6-3; no firm D call. Germline loops: CDR1 MNHEY, CDR2 SVGEGT. The CDR3 extends over 14 amino acids. CDR3 coding DNA: TGTGTCAGCAGTCCCGGTACTCGATGGTATGGCTACACCTTC. Residues: CVSSPGTRWYGYTF.

This clonotype was counted many times. The V and J genes are TRBV27 and TRBJ2-2; a possible D gene is TRBD2 (5 bases). This CDR3 has 13 amino acids. Germline V gene data show CDR1 as MNHEY and CDR2 as SMNVEV (reference sequence). V was shortened by 5 bases and J by 6 bases, with 10 bases between the two germline ends. The CDR3 coding sequence is TGTGCCAGCAGTCCAGAGGGAGCCGGGGAGCTGTTTTTT. Protein product: CASSPEGAGELFF.

This clonotype showed up many times. This rearrangement joins TRBV6-6 to TRBJ2-3; 12 bases agree with TRBD2. Germline CDR1 reads MNHNY; CDR2 reads SVGAGI (reference sequence). V was pared by 2 bases and J by 4 bases, with 4 bases of the junction left unmatched. The CDR3 totals 16 residues. DNA of the CDR3: TGTGCCAGCAGTTACCAGACTAGCGGGAGCCCAGATACGCAGTATTTT. Protein sequence: CASSYQTSGSPDTQYF.

This clonotype was detected ten times or more. The chain links TRBV28 to TRBJ2-1, with TRBD1 identical over 9 bases. This CDR3 spans 14 amino acids. The V gene end was trimmed by 6 bases and the J gene end by 5 bases; junction bases not matched to a gene: 5. CDR1 is MDHEN, CDR2 SYDVKM, per germline. The CDR3 loop is CASRGWTGDNEQFF. The CDR3 region has the DNA TGTGCCAGCAGGGGGTGGACAGGGGACAATGAGCAGTTCTTC.

In DNA form, the CDR3 reads TGTGCCAGCAGCGTAGCAGGGGGTTATTCCTACGAGCAGTACTTC. Amino acids: CASSVAGGYSYEQYF. V and J are TRBV9 and TRBJ2-7; TRBD1 aligns across 7 bases. This CDR3 is 15 amino acids long. Germline CDR1 SGDLS, CDR2 YYNGEE. V trimming: 0 bases; J trimming: 1 base; junction bases outside the gene matches: 4.

This clonotype was seen many times. The chain combines TRBV7-2 with TRBJ2-1; no clear D gene. The CDR3 extends over 15 amino acids. The germline V gene has CDR1 SGHTA and CDR2 FQGNSA. The germline V and J ends were trimmed by 2 bases and 4 bases, with 12 bases remaining between them. CDR3 in amino acids: CASSLLGYGYNEQFF. The CDR3 bases are TGTGCCAGCAGCTTATTAGGGTACGGATACAATGAGCAGTTCTTC.

This clonotype was seen repeatedly, ten times or more. This chain links TRBV6-2 or TRBV6-3 with TRBJ2-5; no clear D gene. The CDR3 loop spans 14 amino acids. Germline V gives CDR1 MNHEY, CDR2 SVGEGT. Trimming removed 0 bases at V and 1 base at J, with 6 bases between. The CDR3 here is CASSYSGIQETQYF. The CDR3 DNA reads as TGTGCCAGCAGTTACTCGGGCATCCAAGAGACCCAGTACTTC.

This clonotype was picked up many times. The CDR3 bases are TGTGCCAGCAGCCCTACAGGGGGCGGGGTGGGTGAAAAACTGTTTTTT. Translated: CASSPTGGGVGEKLFF. The rearrangement uses TRBV7-8 and TRBJ1-4, with 9 bases identical to TRBD1. The CDR3 has 16 amino acids. The germline V gene has CDR1 SGHVS and CDR2 FQNEAQ. The V segment lost 5 bases and the J segment 7 bases; nucleotides outside the gene matches: 11.

This clonotype was observed at least ten times. This rearrangement joins TRBV20-1 to TRBJ1-4; a weak D match, TRBD1 (5 bases). CDR1 is DFQATT and CDR2 is SNEGSKA in the germline V gene (reference sequence). The germline V and J ends were trimmed by 3 bases and 7 bases, with 12 bases remaining between them. The CDR3 extends over 13 amino acids. In DNA form, the CDR3 reads TGCAGTGCTAGTAGGTCAGGGACTGAAAAACTGTTTTTT. Translation: CSASRSGTEKLFF.

This clonotype was observed a few times. This chain uses TRBV6-1 with TRBJ2-7; the D gene is possibly TRBD2 (6 bases). Germline V gene data show CDR1 as MNHNS and CDR2 as SASEGT. The CDR3 loop spans 13 amino acids. V dropped 7 bases and J dropped 6 bases, with 16 bases sitting between them. The CDR3 DNA follows: TGTGCCAGCATGGTGAAGTGGGAGGCCGAGCAGTACTTC. This translates into CASMVKWEAEQYF.

Only a few counts were recorded for this clonotype. The chain combines TRBV11-2 with TRBJ2-3, with 11 bases aligning to TRBD2. The V segment lost 5 bases and the J segment 1 base; nucleotides outside the gene matches: 8. The CDR3 totals 17 residues. The germline V gene encodes CDR1 SGHAT and CDR2 FQNNGV. CDR3 loop: CASSPDLLAGGTDTQYF. DNA of the CDR3: TGTGCCAGCAGCCCGGACCTACTAGCGGGGGGCACAGATACGCAGTATTTT.

The chain couples TRBV7-9 to TRBJ1-2; TRBD1 aligns across 8 bases. Germline assignment: CDR1 SEHNR and CDR2 FQNEAQ (reference sequence). The CDR3 extends over 13 amino acids. The V gene end was trimmed by 5 bases and the J gene end by 6 bases; junction bases not matched to a gene: 5. CDR3 sequence: CASSETGEDGYTF. CDR3 sequence (DNA): TGTGCCAGCAGCGAGACAGGGGAGGATGGCTACACCTTC.

This clonotype showed up many times. The J gene is TRBJ2-5, the V gene TRBV7-2; maybe TRBD1 (6 bases). In germline, CDR1 is SGHTA, CDR2 FQGNSA. The CDR3 has 15 amino acids. V lost 5 bases, J lost 5 bases, and 18 bases lay in between. Here the CDR3 reads CASSPGAERGETQYF. CDR3 DNA sequence: TGTGCCAGCAGCCCCGGGGCGGAGAGGGGGGAGACCCAGTACTTC. The full variable domain, with the rest looked up from reference TRBV7-2 and TRBJ2-5, is GAGVSQSPSNKVTEKGKDVELRCDPISGHTALYWYRQSLGQGLEFLIYFQGNSAPDKSGLPSDRFSAERTGGSVSTLTIQRTQQEDSAVYLCASSPGAERGETQYFGPGTRLLVL.

This clonotype appeared a few times. The chain joins TRBV5-5 to TRBJ2-3; D gene ambiguous. The length of the CDR3 is 14 residues. CDR1 and CDR2 from the germline V gene are SGHKS and YYEKEE (reference sequence). The V and J ends lost 0 bases and 3 bases respectively, with 8 bases between them. The CDR3 protein is CASSLAPITDTQYF. The CDR3 region has the DNA TGTGCCAGCAGCTTGGCCCCGATAACAGATACGCAGTATTTT.

This clonotype appeared many times. The V and J genes are TRBV30 and TRBJ2-7; the match to TRBD2 covers 10 bases. With V trimmed by 0 bases and J by 2 bases, 1 base remained unmatched. The CDR3 covers 14 residues. CDR1 is GTSNPN, CDR2 SVGIG, per germline (reference sequence). The CDR3: CAWSVLAGPYEQYF. CDR3 bases: TGTGCCTGGAGTGTACTAGCGGGACCCTACGAGCAGTACTTC.

This clonotype was seen a few times. The CDR3 loop reads CAIRRTDESYEQYF. DNA for the CDR3: TGTGCCATCAGACGGACAGATGAGTCCTACGAGCAGTACTTC. The chain carries TRBV10-3 and TRBJ2-7; the D gene is possibly TRBD1 (6 bases). Trimming took off 6 bases at V and 1 base at J, with 13 bases between the two ends. The CDR3 spans 14 residues. Germline lookup yields CDR1 ENHRY and CDR2 SYGVKD.

Turning to this clonotype: A read error may produce the germline difference seen at one junction end. The rearrangement links TRBV7-9 to TRBJ2-3; 7 nucleotides align to TRBD2. Germline values: CDR1 SEHNR, CDR2 FQNEAQ (reference sequence). CDR3 length equals 15 residues. CDR3 DNA: TGCGCCAGCAGCCAGATCGCCGGGAGGAAAGATACGCAGTATTTT. This encodes CASSQIAGRKDTQYF.

There are many counts of this clonotype. This chain uses TRBV18 with TRBJ1-4; TRBD1 matches at 11 bases. In germline, CDR1 is KGHSH, CDR2 LQKENI. The J segment lost 7 bases and the V segment lost 3 bases, leaving 1 base of the junction unmatched. The CDR3 runs 14 residues. The CDR3 bases are TGTGCCAGCTCACCCGGGACAGGGGGTGAAAAACTGTTTTTT. It translates to CASSPGTGGEKLFF.

The chain has TRBV28 and TRBJ2-3, with 9 bases identical to TRBD1. The CDR3 runs 17 residues. From germline, CDR1 is MDHEN and CDR2 SYDVKM. J gave up 5 bases and V 3 bases, and 12 bases lay outside the gene matches. The CDR3 spells CASSLLGTGRVQDTQYF. The DNA for the CDR3 is TGTGCCAGCAGTTTGCTAGGGACAGGGAGGGTACAAGATACGCAGTATTTT.

This clonotype has ten or more counts. V is TRBV28 and J is TRBJ1-5; no reliable D call. V lost 5 bases and J lost 0, with 14 bases in between. There are 16 residues in the CDR3. Germline V gene sequence: CDR1 MDHEN, CDR2 SYDVKM. CDR3 coding DNA: TGTGCCAGCAGTCCTCTCAGAGGGAATAGCAATCAGCCCCAGCATTTT. Translated: CASSPLRGNSNQPQHF.

This clonotype has at least ten counts. The rearrangement joins TRBV6-1 to TRBJ2-3, with 8 nucleotides matching TRBD2. Germline CDR1 and CDR2: MNHNS and SASEGT. V lost 5 bases, J lost 4 bases, and 8 bases stayed unmatched. This CDR3 contains 15 residues. The CDR3 region is CASSFGTRLSDTQYF. The CDR3 region has the DNA TGTGCCAGCAGTTTCGGGACTAGGCTCTCAGATACGCAGTATTTT.

This clonotype was counted at least ten times. The chain joins TRBV7-9 to TRBJ2-3, with D possibly matching TRBD2 (5 bases). The CDR3 has 17 residues. CDR1 and CDR2 from the germline V gene are SEHNR and FQNEAQ (reference sequence). The V and J ends lost 5 bases and 2 bases respectively, with 20 bases between them. The CDR3 nucleotides are TGTGCCAGCAGCCCCCCCGCGATAGCGAGATACACAGATACGCAGTATTTT. Translated: CASSPPAIARYTDTQYF.